Listed below are T cell receptor beta chains from one sample, sequenced in a study of blood T cell repertoires in COVID-19. Assay: immunoSEQ multiplex PCR; the TCRdb copy retains only in-frame clones and omits some. The repertoire holds roughly 180,000 clones, with over 75% as singletons. Sequenced material: PBMCs or T cells enriched from blood (not recorded which). These receptors were obtained from a man aged 50-60 years who had recovered from COVID-19. The CDR3 runs from the conserved cysteine through the conserved F or W. A D gene is named only where the DNA matches it firmly. The listing skips clone size in some rows; elsewhere it reads once, few, many or a size class.

J	size	V	D	DNA	CDR3
TRBJ1-3	.	TRBV11-2	.	TGTGCCAGCAGCCCAGCAGGGGTTGGAAACACCATATATTTT	CASSPAGVGNTIYF
TRBJ1-5	.	TRBV5-6	TRBD1	TGTGCCAGCAGCTTGATGACAGGGGGAATATCTAGCAATCAGCCCCAGCATTTT	CASSLMTGGISSNQPQHF
TRBJ2-7	.	TRBV29-1	.	TGCAGCGTAGTCGCGGGACAGCTAAGCTCCTACGAGCAGTACTTC	CSVVAGQLSSYEQYF
TRBJ1-2	.	TRBV2	.	TGTGCCAGCAGAAACAGCTATGGCTACACCTTC	CASRNSYGYTF
TRBJ2-1	few	TRBV6-5	TRBD1	TGTGCCAGCAAAACGGGACAGGGCTCACTGGGTGAGCAGTTCTTC	CASKTGQGSLGEQFF
TRBJ2-1	.	TRBV7-2	.	TGTGCCAGCAGCTTTTTTCGTAATGAGCAGTTCTTC	CASSFFRNEQFF
TRBJ2-7	once	TRBV28	TRBD2	TGTGCCAGCAGTTCTTTCGGACTAGCGGGAGATTACGAGCAGTACTTC	CASSSFGLAGDYEQYF
TRBJ2-2	many	TRBV7-9	.	TGTGCCAGCACCCCAACTAGAGGCACCGGGGAGCTGTTTTTT	CASTPTRGTGELFF
TRBJ2-1	.	TRBV27	.	TGTGCCAGCAGTTTCCCAGGGGCGGACAATGAGCAGTTCTTC	CASSFPGADNEQFF
TRBJ2-2	.	TRBV29-1	.	TGCAGCGTTGGGCAGGCCCAGGCCGGGGAGCTGTTTTTT	CSVGQAQAGELFF
TRBJ1-1	.	TRBV5-1	.	TGCGCCAGCAGCTTAACCGGGGGGAGGAACACTGAAGCTTTCTTT	CASSLTGGRNTEAFF
TRBJ2-2	.	TRBV19	TRBD1	TGTGCCGTCGCTGGGATAGGGGGCCCCACCGGGGAGCTGTTTTTT	CAVAGIGGPTGELFF
TRBJ1-5	few	TRBV12-3/TRBV12-4	.	TGTGCCAGCAGCCTCCGAGGGAATCAGCCCCAGCATTTT	CASSLRGNQPQHF
TRBJ2-7	.	TRBV10-3	.	TGTGCCATCAGTGGCCAGAACCGTTACGAGCAGTACTTC	CAISGQNRYEQYF
TRBJ1-6	.	TRBV28	.	TGTGCCAGCAGACCTCAGGGAATGGTATGGTCACCCCTCCACTTT	CASRPQGMVWSPLHF
TRBJ1-1	few	TRBV28	.	TGTGCCAGCAGTTCCCCAGGGTCGGGGGGACGGGGCACTGAAGCTTTCTTT	CASSSPGSGGRGTEAFF
TRBJ1-5	.	TRBV27	.	TGTGCCAGCGGTCTCCAGGGTCCTCTTCAGCCCCAGCATTTT	CASGLQGPLQPQHF
TRBJ2-3	.	TRBV28	.	TGTGCCAGCAGTTACGAGACTAGGGACGATACGCAGTATTTT	CASSYETRDDTQYF
TRBJ2-2	.	TRBV3-1/TRBV3-2	.	TGTGCCAGCAGCCCCCGGACAGCCGGGGAGCTGTTTTTT	CASSPRTAGELFF
TRBJ1-1	.	TRBV20-1	TRBD1	TGCAGTGCTAGTCGACAGGGGTATGGCACTGAAGCTTTCTTT	CSASRQGYGTEAFF
TRBJ1-5	.	TRBV30	.	TGTGCCTGGAGTAGATCTAGGGCAGGGGAACAGCCCCAGCATTTT	CAWSRSRAGEQPQHF
TRBJ1-1	.	TRBV19	TRBD1	TGTGCCAGTAGTCCCAGGGGGCGGATGAACACTGAAGCTTTCTTT	CASSPRGRMNTEAFF
TRBJ2-3	.	TRBV5-1	.	TGCGCCAGCAGCCCGGGACCGGGGGCAGATACGCAGTATTTT	CASSPGPGADTQYF